The 28 T cell receptor beta chains in this list originate from one sample, sequenced in a study of T-cell memory formation after mild COVID-19. TCRdb called the 5' RACE reads again in MiXCR, with one record for every CDR3 protein. The table includes roughly 500,000 distinct CDR3 sequences, just over 20% detected once. The source material was PBMCs or a T cell subset sorted from them (not recorded which). These receptors came from an adult woman who had mild COVID-19 (a few samples of this study predate the infection). Cell type and time point are not known.

The chain joins TRBV12-3 or TRBV12-4 to TRBJ2-1, with TRBD2 matching 8 bases. The CDR3 runs to 15 residues. V shed 2 bases, J shed 8 bases, and the junction held 8 bases outside the gene matches. In DNA, the CDR3 is TGTGCCAGCAGTTTACAGCGGGGGACGTCGCATGAGCAGTTCTTC. As protein: CASSLQRGTSHEQFF.

The CDR3 DNA reads TGTGCCAGCAGCCTTTCGACAGCTGCGAACACCGGGGAGCTGTTTTTT. This translates into CASSLSTAANTGELFF. This chain joins TRBV7-2 and TRBJ2-2; weak D call: TRBD1 (5 bases). V was cut by 5 bases and J by 0 bases, with 13 bases left in between. Germline assignment: CDR1 SGHTA and CDR2 FQGNSA. The CDR3 covers 16 residues.

The rearrangement links TRBV19 to TRBJ2-4, with TRBD1 matching 9 bases. This CDR3 region has 18 residues. From germline, CDR1 is LNHDA and CDR2 SQIVND (reference sequence). Trimming removed 3 bases from V and 0 bases from J; junction bases left unmatched: 9. DNA of the CDR3: TGTGCCAGTAGTATGGGACAGGGATTCAAACTAGCCAAAAACATTCAGTACTTC. As protein: CASSMGQGFKLAKNIQYF.

The chain carries TRBV29-1 and TRBJ2-3; no definite D call. Germline-derived CDR1 and CDR2 are SQVTM and ANQGSEA. This CDR3 is built from 13 residues. V was shortened by 0 bases and J by 8 bases, with 12 bases between the two germline ends. CDR3 bases: TGCAGCGTTGAAGAGCCCTTCAGGCTTACGCAGTATTTT. Translated: CSVEEPFRLTQYF.

The rearrangement uses TRBV29-1 and TRBJ1-1; D remains ambiguous. Per germline, CDR1 SQVTM and CDR2 ANQGSEA. The V gene lost 0 bases and the J gene lost 0 bases, with 11 bases spanning the gap. This CDR3 comprises 15 residues. As DNA, the CDR3 is TGCAGCGTTGAAGATGACATGTTTTTGAACACTGAAGCTTTCTTT. Translation gives CSVEDDMFLNTEAFF.

This clonotype was seen many times. The V call is TRBV4-2, the J call TRBJ2-3, with 12 bases lining up with TRBD2. The germline V gene has CDR1 LGHNA and CDR2 YNFKEQ. The CDR3 is 16 residues long. Losses at the gene ends were 4 bases for V and 0 bases for J; bases not matched to a gene: 2. The CDR3, as DNA: TGTGCCAGCAGCCGCGGGACTAGCGGGAGCACAGATACGCAGTATTTT. Translated, it gives CASSRGTSGSTDTQYF.

The rearrangement joins TRBV7-8 to TRBJ2-1; D possibly corresponds to TRBD2 (5 bases). Germline values: CDR1 SGHVS, CDR2 FQNEAQ. This CDR3 is 16 amino acids long. V was trimmed by 5 bases and J by 3 bases, leaving 17 bases between them. CDR3 loop: CASSPGGPASYNEQFF. CDR3 DNA sequence: TGTGCCAGCAGCCCCGGCGGGCCCGCTAGCTACAATGAGCAGTTCTTC.

This clonotype was seen more than once but under ten times. The chain uses TRBV12-3 or TRBV12-4 and TRBJ2-7, with D possibly matching TRBD2 (6 bases). The CDR3 covers 15 residues. Trimming shortened V by 6 bases and J by 2 bases, and 17 bases separated the two germline ends. The chain's CDR3 is CASSLSGLTTYEQYF. CDR3 nucleotides: TGTGCCAGCAGCCTGTCGGGACTGACGACCTACGAGCAGTACTTC.

The rearrangement joins TRBV6-5 to TRBJ2-5; no clear D. The CDR3 length is 15 residues. V shed 0 bases and J shed 2 bases, with 10 bases lying between them. Germline V gene data show CDR1 as MNHEY and CDR2 as SVGAGI. The CDR3 reads CASSYSMLGQETQYF. The CDR3 coding sequence is TGTGCCAGCAGTTACTCGATGTTGGGACAAGAGACCCAGTACTTC.

This clonotype was picked up a small number of times. V gene TRBV2 combines with J gene TRBJ2-1, with a tentative D call TRBD1 (6 bases). V gave up 7 bases and J gave up 6 bases, with 16 bases separating them. The germline V gene encodes CDR1 SNHLY and CDR2 FYNNEI. This CDR3 contains 14 residues. CDR3 in amino acids: CASKAGVQGNEQFF. DNA for the CDR3: TGTGCCAGCAAGGCGGGTGTACAGGGCAATGAGCAGTTCTTC.

This clonotype was picked up a small number of times. V and J are TRBV7-6 and TRBJ1-2; D is ambiguous. This CDR3 spans 14 amino acids. The germline V and J ends were trimmed by 4 bases and 8 bases, with 17 bases remaining between them. Germline CDR1 is SGHVS and CDR2 is FNYEAQ. This CDR3 is CASSSNSVSEGYTF. DNA of the CDR3: TGTGCCAGCAGCTCTAATTCGGTGTCGGAAGGCTACACCTTC.

This clonotype was counted between two and nine times. The gene calls are TRBV12-3 or TRBV12-4 and TRBJ1-6; D is uncertain. The CDR3 is 13 amino acids. The V gene lost 2 bases and the J gene lost 7 bases, with 6 bases spanning the gap. As DNA, the CDR3 is TGTGCCAGCAGTTTACGTGGGAATTCACCCCTCCACTTT. Encoded protein: CASSLRGNSPLHF.

The chain uses TRBV29-1 and TRBJ2-1; possible D gene TRBD2, 6 bases. The CDR3 has 12 residues. Germline V gene lookup returns CDR1 SQVTM and CDR2 ANQGSEA. The V end lost 6 bases, the J end lost 7 bases, and 13 bases lay between the germline ends. DNA for the CDR3: TGCAGCGTGGGGGGAGTGGGTAATGAGCAGTTCTTC. Amino acid sequence: CSVGGVGNEQFF.

This clonotype was counted between two and nine times. This sequence joins TRBV10-3 and TRBJ2-5; D tentatively reads TRBD1 or TRBD2 (5 bases each). The CDR3 is 18 residues long. V was cut by 4 bases and J by 2 bases, with 23 bases left in between. From germline, CDR1 is ENHRY and CDR2 SYGVKD. The CDR3 loop reads CAISATRDGGHPQETQYF. The CDR3 DNA follows: TGTGCCATCAGTGCTACTAGGGACGGAGGCCATCCACAAGAGACCCAGTACTTC.

This clonotype came up a few times. The CDR3 DNA reads TGTGCCAGCAGCTTGTCAAGGGACAGGCACACTGAAGCTTTCTTT. Encoded protein: CASSLSRDRHTEAFF. This chain links TRBV5-6 with TRBJ1-1; 8 bases match TRBD1. Germline V CDR1 and CDR2: SGHDT, YYEEEE. This CDR3 region has 15 residues. The J segment lost 3 bases and the V segment lost 1 base, leaving 5 bases of the junction unmatched.

This clonotype was seen ten or more times. The chain uses TRBV20-1 and TRBJ2-3, with 8 bases matching TRBD2. This CDR3 comprises 19 residues. CDR1 is DFQATT and CDR2 is SNEGSKA in the germline V gene (reference sequence). V lost 3 bases to trimming and J lost 7 bases; unmatched junction nucleotides: 24. CDR3: CSARGRTPKSQRERNTQYF. The DNA for the CDR3 is TGCAGTGCTAGGGGCCGGACACCAAAAAGCCAGCGGGAGAGAAATACGCAGTATTTT.

This clonotype was observed a few times. This sequence joins TRBV20-1 and TRBJ1-1; no definite D call. Between the trimmed V and J ends, which lost 5 bases and 1 base, there was a span of 8 bases. CDR1 DFQATT and CDR2 SNEGSKA come from the germline V gene (reference sequence). The CDR3 is 12 amino acids. CDR3 bases: TGCAGTGCTTTCCAGCCGAACACTGAAGCTTTCTTT. Residues: CSAFQPNTEAFF.

This clonotype turned up a few times. CDR3 sequence reads: CRPGSSEQFF. CDR3 sequence (DNA): TGCAGACCAGGGTCTAGTGAGCAGTTCTTC. The J gene is TRBJ2-1, the V gene TRBV20-1; a possible D gene is TRBD1 (5 bases). From germline, CDR1 is DFQATT and CDR2 SNEGSKA (reference sequence). The CDR3 sequence is 10 residues long.

V usage is TRBV7-9 and J usage is TRBJ1-1; D might be TRBD1 (6 bases). Germline V gene sequence: CDR1 SEHNR, CDR2 FQNEAQ (reference sequence). The CDR3 is 16 residues long. V was cut by 5 bases and J by 3 bases, with 19 bases left in between. The CDR3 bases are TGTGCCAGCAGCCACGACGGGGGCGGGTGGGACACTGAAGCTTTCTTT. Protein: CASSHDGGGWDTEAFF. Combining the CDR3 with reference TRBV7-9 and TRBJ1-1 gives the whole variable domain DTGVSQNPRHKITKRGQNVTFRCDPISEHNRLYWYRQTLGQGPEFLTYFQNEAQLEKSRLLSDRFSAERPKGSFSTLEIQRTEQGDSAMYLCASSHDGGGWDTEAFFGQGTRLTVV.

V and J are TRBV13 and TRBJ2-1, with 8 nucleotides matching TRBD1. In germline, CDR1 is PRHDT, CDR2 FYEKMQ (reference sequence). The CDR3 has 15 amino acids. The V and J ends lost 6 bases and 3 bases, in that order; junction bases with no gene match: 7. CDR3 loop: CASSSWTGLYNEQFF. The CDR3 coding sequence is TGTGCCAGCAGTTCTTGGACAGGGCTCTACAATGAGCAGTTCTTC.

The V gene is TRBV14, the J gene TRBJ2-2, with 9 positions matching TRBD1. Trimming cost V 4 bases and J 7 bases; bases outside gene matches: 10. This CDR3 comprises 16 residues. CDR1 SGHDN and CDR2 FVKESK come from the germline V gene. The CDR3: CASSLAGTGIDGELFF. In nucleotides, the CDR3 is TGTGCCAGCAGCCTCGCCGGGACAGGGATTGACGGGGAGCTGTTTTTT. The full variable domain, its missing parts supplied by reference TRBV14 and TRBJ2-2, is EAGVTQFPSHSVIEKGQTVTLRCDPISGHDNLYWYRRVMGKEIKFLLHFVKESKQDESGMPNNRFLAERTGGTYSTLKVQPAELEDSGVYFCASSLAGTGIDGELFFGEGSRLTVL.

This clonotype was counted between two and nine times. This chain connects TRBV6-5 to TRBJ2-1, with D unclear. Germline lookup yields CDR1 MNHEY and CDR2 SVGAGI. CDR3 size: 13 residues. Between the trimmed V and J ends, which lost 2 bases and 6 bases, there was a span of 8 bases. The CDR3 spells CASSYLGFNEQFF. The CDR3 DNA is TGTGCCAGCAGTTACCTCGGATTCAATGAGCAGTTCTTC.

The chain combines TRBV4-1 with TRBJ1-4; D gene unclear. This CDR3 is 13 amino acids long. CDR1 is MGHRA and CDR2 is YSYEKL in the germline V gene. V lost 5 bases and J 8 bases, leaving 12 bases between the germline ends. CDR3 loop: CASSIIRGEKLFF. The CDR3 region has the DNA TGCGCCAGCAGCATCATACGCGGAGAAAAACTGTTTTTT.

This clonotype was seen just once. The rearrangement links TRBV2 to TRBJ1-2, with D unclear. V was trimmed by 3 bases and J by 3 bases, leaving 8 bases between them. Germline V gene sequence: CDR1 SNHLY, CDR2 FYNNEI. The CDR3 is 13 residues long. The DNA for the CDR3 is TGTGCCAGCAGTGATGAGAATGACTATGGCTACACCTTC. Its translation is CASSDENDYGYTF.

Points on this clonotype: A junction end diverges from the germline sequence, so it may reflect a read error. J is TRBJ2-7 and V is TRBV18; 7 bases fit TRBD1. The CDR3 is made up of 15 amino acids. The germline V gene has CDR1 KGHSH and CDR2 LQKENI. The CDR3 DNA is TGTGCCAGCTCACGTCCGGGACAGACCTCCTTCGAGCAGTACTTC. Protein product: CASSRPGQTSFEQYF.

This clonotype showed up many times. The V gene is TRBV16, the J gene TRBJ2-7; D uncertain. This CDR3 is built from 12 residues. V lost 0 bases, J lost 4 bases, and 4 bases lay in between. In germline, CDR1 is KGHSY, CDR2 FQNENV. CDR3 bases: TGTGCCAGCAGCCAATCGCGGTACGAGCAGTACTTC. Translation gives CASSQSRYEQYF.

This clonotype was counted only a few times. The chain uses TRBV27 and TRBJ1-1; D not resolved. The CDR3 sequence is 15 residues long. V was cut by 5 bases and J by 2 bases, with 15 bases left in between. Germline V lookup: CDR1 MNHEY, CDR2 SMNVEV (reference sequence). The CDR3, as DNA: TGTGCCAGCAGTCCGCGGGGAGCCTCTAACACTGAAGCTTTCTTT. Translated, it gives CASSPRGASNTEAFF.

This clonotype showed up just a few times. The chain recombines TRBV9 with TRBJ1-6; tentatively, D is TRBD1 (5 bases). With 2 bases removed from V and 9 bases from J, the gap between germline ends came to 12 bases. The CDR3 is made up of 14 amino acids. Germline V gene data show CDR1 as SGDLS and CDR2 as YYNGEE. The CDR3 DNA follows: TGTGCCAGCAGCGTCCAGGTTGGGGGTTCACCCCTCCACTTT. Translated, it gives CASSVQVGGSPLHF.